The present T cell receptor beta chain was sequenced within a study of OX40 agonist ivuxolimab in advanced cancers. Study-wide context: Each dose-escalation patient presented with hepatocellular carcinoma, melanoma, renal cell or head and neck cancer.

Sampled blood was obtained at baseline, cycle 4 day 1, and cycle 7 day 1. Assay: immunoSEQ multiplex PCR; the TCRdb copy retains only in-frame clones and omits some. Among roughly 34,000 clones listed, roughly 84% were seen once. Trimming at V came to 5 bases and at J to 0 bases, leaving 2 bases not matched to a gene. Germline-derived CDR1 and CDR2 are SGHTA and FQGTGA. The CDR3 is 15 amino acids. Whole-study results and caveats: Some patients who did not respond also had low normalized T-cell clonal expansion. CD8+ T cells showed, on average, more clonal expansion than CD4+ cells.

With regard to this clone: What it binds is not known.

The chain is built from TRBV7-3 and TRBJ2-3, with 10 bases fitting TRBD2. This specimen was CD4+ or CD8+ T cells sorted from blood, taken in a trial of the OX40 agonist ivuxolimab. This clonotype was obtained from an adult with an advanced solid tumor such as melanoma, head and neck, liver or kidney cancer. The CDR3: CASSMTSGSTDTQYF. CDR3 coding DNA: TGTGCCAGCAGCATGACTAGCGGGAGCACAGATACGCAGTATTTT.